This TCR beta chain was profiled in a study of STAT3 mutations in large granular lymphocyte leukemia. The assay was immunoSEQ multiplex PCR, and TCRdb's table has in-frame clones only and misses some. The sample shows approximately 8,200 clones, around nine tenths of them seen only once. With regard to this clone: Its target is not known.

Notes on the study in general: In T-cell large granular lymphocyte leukemia, about half of patients showed multiple immunodominant subclonotypes.

Germline values: CDR1 MDHEN, CDR2 SYDVKM. V lost 10 bases, J lost 7 bases, and 10 bases stayed unmatched. The CDR3 contains 14 residues. Sequences were obtained from peripheral blood mononuclear cells. The receptor was isolated from a man aged 80 or over with T-cell large granular lymphocyte leukemia. Some clones in this sample may be carry-over from other donors' samples. The J gene is TRBJ2-3, the V gene TRBV28; 11 bases agree with TRBD2. As DNA, the CDR3 is TGTGCCACCACACTAGCGGGGGCGCCTAATACGCAGTATTTT. Its translation is CATTLAGAPNTQYF.